This T cell receptor (beta chain) was obtained from a study of blood T cell repertoires in COVID-19. The wider study: Specimens from acute and convalescent COVID-19 originated in the United States, Italy and Spain. From T cells, B-cell-depleted T cells, or PBMCs came the material, which was cDNA or gDNA.

Sequencing was performed with immunoSEQ multiplex PCR; in TCRdb, only in-frame clones are kept and a portion is missing. The table lists more than 150,000 clones, 70% to 80% of them singletons. This clone was recorded a few times. The ends lost 4 bases at V and 5 bases at J; junction bases unmatched: 8. The CDR3 contains 15 residues. Germline V gene lookup returns CDR1 MNHEY and CDR2 SMNVEV (reference sequence). Grouping used clinical history reported by participants in a survey and questionnaire. The receptor was isolated from a man aged 60 to 69 who had been exposed to COVID-19. Sequencing was carried out using PBMCs or T cells enriched from blood (not recorded which). The chain uses TRBV27 and TRBJ1-5; TRBD1 matches 7 bases. The DNA of the CDR3 is TGTGCCAGCAGTTCAAAGACAGGGTTGGATCAGCCCCAGCATTTT. As protein: CASSSKTGLDQPQHF.